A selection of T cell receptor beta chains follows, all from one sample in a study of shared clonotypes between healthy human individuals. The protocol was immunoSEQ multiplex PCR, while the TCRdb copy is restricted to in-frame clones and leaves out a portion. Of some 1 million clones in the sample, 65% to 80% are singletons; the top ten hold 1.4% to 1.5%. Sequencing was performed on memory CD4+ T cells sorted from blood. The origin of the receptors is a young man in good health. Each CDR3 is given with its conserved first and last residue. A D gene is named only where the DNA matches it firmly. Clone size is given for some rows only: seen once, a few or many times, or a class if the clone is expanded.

cdr3_nt: TGTGCCAGCAGCCCTACTAGCGGGGGAAACAATGAGCAGTTCTTC
cdr3_aa: CASSPTSGGNNEQFF
d_call: TRBD2
j_call: TRBJ2-1
cdr3_length: 15
clone_size: -
v_call: TRBV4-2

cdr3_nt: TGCGCCAGCAGCTTACAGGATAGTGAGCAGTTCTTC
cdr3_aa: CASSLQDSEQFF
d_call: -
j_call: TRBJ2-1
cdr3_length: 12
clone_size: -
v_call: TRBV5-1

cdr3_nt: TGTGCCAGCAGTGAATTCCGGGGAGGCTATCGGGGCACAGATACGCAGTATTTT
cdr3_aa: CASSEFRGGYRGTDTQYF
d_call: -
j_call: TRBJ2-3
cdr3_length: 18
clone_size: -
v_call: TRBV6-1

cdr3_nt: TGCGCCAGCAGCCAAGAGGCGGGGGCCCACTACGAGCAGTACTTC
cdr3_aa: CASSQEAGAHYEQYF
d_call: -
j_call: TRBJ2-7
cdr3_length: 15
clone_size: -
v_call: TRBV4-1

cdr3_nt: TGTGCCAGCAAGAGGGGCGGGAGGGCCAGGGAGACCCAGTACTTC
cdr3_aa: CASKRGGRARETQYF
d_call: TRBD2
j_call: TRBJ2-5
cdr3_length: 15
clone_size: -
v_call: TRBV7-2

cdr3_nt: TGTGCCAGCAGCTCGACTAGCGCCATGGATGAGCAGTTCTTC
cdr3_aa: CASSSTSAMDEQFF
d_call: TRBD2
j_call: TRBJ2-1
cdr3_length: 14
clone_size: few
v_call: TRBV7-9

cdr3_nt: TGTGCCATCAGTGATGGCTACGAGCAGTACTTC
cdr3_aa: CAISDGYEQYF
d_call: -
j_call: TRBJ2-7
cdr3_length: 11
clone_size: many
v_call: TRBV10-3

cdr3_nt: TGTGCCAGCGCGGCCCGAGGGGGCGGCCTCACAGATACGCAGTATTTT
cdr3_aa: CASAARGGGLTDTQYF
d_call: TRBD1
j_call: TRBJ2-3
cdr3_length: 16
clone_size: -
v_call: TRBV5-5

cdr3_nt: TGTGCCAGCTCACCACCGGAGGGAAGGAGTACTGAAGCTTTCTTT
cdr3_aa: CASSPPEGRSTEAFF
d_call: -
j_call: TRBJ1-1
cdr3_length: 15
clone_size: -
v_call: TRBV18

cdr3_nt: TGTGCCAGCAGCTTAGGGACTAGCGGGAGCCTCGCAGAGACCCAGTACTTC
cdr3_aa: CASSLGTSGSLAETQYF
d_call: TRBD2
j_call: TRBJ2-5
cdr3_length: 17
clone_size: -
v_call: TRBV7-2

cdr3_nt: TGTGCCATCAGGGAACCACAGGGATACGAGCAGTACTTC
cdr3_aa: CAIREPQGYEQYF
d_call: -
j_call: TRBJ2-7
cdr3_length: 13
clone_size: -
v_call: TRBV6-5

cdr3_nt: TGTGCCAGCAGTTCGGGACGGGGAAGACAGCCCCAGCATTTT
cdr3_aa: CASSSGRGRQPQHF
d_call: -
j_call: TRBJ1-5
cdr3_length: 14
clone_size: -
v_call: TRBV28

cdr3_nt: TGTGCCAGCAGCTTCCAGGGAACAGGGGTATACGAAAAACTGTTTTTT
cdr3_aa: CASSFQGTGVYEKLFF
d_call: TRBD1
j_call: TRBJ1-4
cdr3_length: 16
clone_size: once
v_call: TRBV11-2